The present T cell receptor (beta chain) was sequenced within a study of T cell responses to AZD1222 COVID-19 vaccine (dated by TCRdb to about 2021). In the study overall: AZD1222 recipients whose second dose came at about 4 weeks and those whose second dose came at about 12 weeks were combined into one group, since spike-specific TCR depth and breadth did not differ between the two schedules. A total of approximately 230 trial participants underwent TCR sequencing, of whom some 210 received two doses of AZD1222 and about 25 received two doses of the MenACWY control vaccine. Trial participants were enrolled into age subgroups of 18-55, 56-69 and 70-plus years, which contained about 150, 28 and 57 TCR-sequenced participants, respectively. The paper's findings and limits, for the study overall: Nearly half of unique spike-specific TCRs reportedly recognized epitopes outside regions mutated in the B.1.351 and B.1.1.7 variants. The 56-69-year group was small, and its depth increase did not reach significance, likely because of low power. Because no day 14 peak-response samples were available, repertoires were characterized only after the peak T cell response. A significant rise in spike-specific TCR breadth and depth was observed after two AZD1222 doses relative to day 0 and relative to MenACWY recipients. CD4 TCRs associated with the vaccine covered the entire spike protein, and the dominant responses were in regions 160-218 and 743-854. Most participants were white British and females outnumbered males, and the authors suggested that clonal diversity may have been underestimated. Conclusions about previously exposed vaccinees were limited because only a handful of AZD1222 recipients were SARS-CoV-2 seropositive at baseline.

CDR1 and CDR2 (GTSNPN, SVGIG) derive from the germline V gene (reference sequence). The germline ends are 12 bases apart after V is trimmed by 5 bases and J by 5 bases. The CDR3 covers 12 residues, taking in both the cysteine and the phenylalanine. The kept DNA is CDR3 alone, 36 bases in frame from the first base. On this clone: Which antigen it targets is not known. No base-level quality is on record; no much larger clone is a single base apart.

What the time point label conveys for this sample: baseline before first vaccination. Samples from vaccinated people were obtained from the UK trials COV001 and COV002, which included a single-blind randomized controlled phase 2/3 trial of AZD1222 (ChAdOx1 nCoV-19) in healthy adults. For TCRbeta chain sequencing, PBMC samples from trial participants were taken at day 0 and at day 28 after the second dose. The CDR3 regions of human TCRbeta chains were subjected to immunosequencing. The original methods were these. TCRs in the repertoires were matched against a reference library of SARS-CoV-2-specific TCRs that had been generated with the MIRA antigen-specificity platform. Breadth was defined as the fraction of unique TCRs that were SARS-CoV-2-associated. Depth was defined as the fraction of total T cells that were SARS-CoV-2-associated. Using the MIRA data, each spike-specific TCR was assigned both to the spike region to which the TCR was reactive and to a CD4 or CD8 class. Log10-transformed breadth and depth values were compared by one-way ANOVA with Sidak's multiple comparisons tests. TCRdb re-hosts the immuneACCESS table, in-frame sequences only. Its copies lack some clones; in the studies checked, an unresolved V gene accounts for under half of them, and the cause for the rest is not known. The DNA gave D and trimming, while V, J and clone size come from that table. In all, the sample holds 100,000 to 150,000 clones, and 70% to 90% of those were seen once. In total, the top ten clones hold 1.5% to 1.9% of the sample.

This clonotype was obtained from an adult in good health. Rearrangement joined TRBV30 to TRBJ2-5; there is no confident call for the D gene. The sample in question was peripheral blood, obtained on day 0 of AZD1222 vaccination. The DNA sequence is TGTGCCTGGGACTTTGTTGCGGAGACCCAGTACTTC. Translation gives CAWDFVAETQYF.